Listed below are T cell receptor beta chains from one sample, sequenced in a study of breast tumors, draining lymph nodes, adjacent tissues. TCRdb re-analysed the multiplex PCR reads in MiXCR, keeping a single row per CDR3 protein. This table holds about 15,000 distinct CDR3 sequences, about half found once. Sequencing was performed on tumor-adjacent breast tissue. The receptors were gathered from a female donor with breast cancer. Some clones in this sample may be carry-over from other donors' samples. Both conserved end residues are part of each CDR3. Fields, in order: V gene, CDR3 length, CDR3 protein.

v_call: TRBV7-8; cdr3_length: 16; cdr3_aa: CASSLAGATYNEKLFF
v_call: TRBV28; cdr3_length: 14; cdr3_aa: CASSLGVGLTEAFF
v_call: TRBV7-2; cdr3_length: 18; cdr3_aa: CASSLEGWGQGRGYGYTF
v_call: TRBV14; cdr3_length: 13; cdr3_aa: CASSQGNYNEQFF
v_call: TRBV3-1; cdr3_length: 14; cdr3_aa: CASSQDPHADTQYF
v_call: TRBV10-1; cdr3_length: 16; cdr3_aa: CASSDGTSGLTDTQYF
v_call: TRBV15; cdr3_length: 20; cdr3_aa: CATSILAQTITGPEGPAQFF
v_call: TRBV7-2; cdr3_length: 13; cdr3_aa: CASSRGVGEKLFF
v_call: TRBV7-9; cdr3_length: 15; cdr3_aa: CASSQGAKGNYGYTF
v_call: TRBV7-3; cdr3_length: 14; cdr3_aa: CASSLAGGQNEQFF
v_call: TRBV7-2; cdr3_length: 15; cdr3_aa: CASSLLTGPIYDYTF
v_call: TRBV9; cdr3_length: 16; cdr3_aa: CASSPKGQDQLNEQFF
v_call: TRBV7-9; cdr3_length: 14; cdr3_aa: CASSLATANSGYTF
v_call: TRBV28; cdr3_length: 16; cdr3_aa: CASSLVQGSGANVLTF
v_call: TRBV3-1; cdr3_length: 13; cdr3_aa: CASSQVRQETQYF
v_call: TRBV14; cdr3_length: 13; cdr3_aa: CASSPTGIYGYTF
v_call: TRBV25-1; cdr3_length: 15; cdr3_aa: CASSEWGSGPYEQYF
v_call: TRBV30; cdr3_length: 15; cdr3_aa: CAWGAGQGGSETQYF
v_call: TRBV20-1; cdr3_length: 13; cdr3_aa: CSARPTKTGELFF
v_call: TRBV28; cdr3_length: 17; cdr3_aa: CASGSSMGGRGADTQYF
v_call: TRBV10-1; cdr3_length: 14; cdr3_aa: CASSEGTSGYEQYF
v_call: TRBV9; cdr3_length: 16; cdr3_aa: CASSGGASGLADTQYF
v_call: TRBV7-9; cdr3_length: 16; cdr3_aa: CASSPPDVGDVAEALF
v_call: TRBV10-1; cdr3_length: 14; cdr3_aa: CASKTTGGNSPLHF
v_call: TRBV5-1; cdr3_length: 14; cdr3_aa: CASSLGTPNEKLFF
v_call: TRBV29-1; cdr3_length: 11; cdr3_aa: CSVLEGYGYTF
v_call: TRBV11-2; cdr3_length: 11; cdr3_aa: CASSWGAEQYF
v_call: TRBV7-9; cdr3_length: 16; cdr3_aa: CASSSPLAGAVNEQFF
v_call: TRBV12-3/TRBV12-4; cdr3_length: 13; cdr3_aa: CASYTTGLRAQYF
v_call: TRBV11-3; cdr3_length: 11; cdr3_aa: CASSLGVEAFF
v_call: TRBV10-3; cdr3_length: 13; cdr3_aa: CAITQGDGSPLHF
v_call: TRBV20-1; cdr3_length: 13; cdr3_aa: CSASGGRTYEQYF
v_call: TRBV14; cdr3_length: 21; cdr3_aa: CASSLDTTGTSGRWDTGELSF
v_call: TRBV5-1; cdr3_length: 17; cdr3_aa: CASSLGGLAGAPDTQYF
v_call: TRBV5-4; cdr3_length: 15; cdr3_aa: CASILVDPGGNEQFF
v_call: TRBV7-2; cdr3_length: 14; cdr3_aa: CASSLPPQQETQYF
v_call: TRBV7-9; cdr3_length: 14; cdr3_aa: CASSGLVVGHEQFF
v_call: TRBV7-9; cdr3_length: 14; cdr3_aa: CASSLDQVGNEQYF
v_call: TRBV7-9; cdr3_length: 15; cdr3_aa: CASDGGARQGETQYF
v_call: TRBV20-1; cdr3_length: 14; cdr3_aa: CSARGTGAGNGYTF
v_call: TRBV5-6; cdr3_length: 13; cdr3_aa: CASSLDRDQPQHF
v_call: TRBV6-6; cdr3_length: 16; cdr3_aa: CASRPGLAGATYEQYF
v_call: TRBV6-2/TRBV6-3; cdr3_length: 14; cdr3_aa: CASSYMDHSYEQYF
v_call: TRBV20-1; cdr3_length: 15; cdr3_aa: CSARWGLAATGELFF
v_call: TRBV5-1; cdr3_length: 17; cdr3_aa: CASSGGIKQGTTYEQYF
v_call: TRBV9; cdr3_length: 13; cdr3_aa: CASSVEGSYEQYF
v_call: TRBV6-2/TRBV6-3; cdr3_length: 17; cdr3_aa: CASSYEMTGGWNTEAFF
v_call: TRBV6-5; cdr3_length: 13; cdr3_aa: CASSRGALDGYTF
v_call: TRBV29-1; cdr3_length: 12; cdr3_aa: CSVGLAYGEQYF
v_call: TRBV19; cdr3_length: 15; cdr3_aa: CASSFPRGFGQPQHF
v_call: TRBV14; cdr3_length: 18; cdr3_aa: CASSQGRVGRSGANVLTF
v_call: TRBV28; cdr3_length: 14; cdr3_aa: CASSAQASADTQYF
v_call: TRBV6-1; cdr3_length: 15; cdr3_aa: CASGRGTGVSYEQYF
v_call: TRBV30; cdr3_length: 15; cdr3_aa: CAWRKDRNSGNTIYF
v_call: TRBV11-2; cdr3_length: 15; cdr3_aa: CASSAMIDDLGTQYF